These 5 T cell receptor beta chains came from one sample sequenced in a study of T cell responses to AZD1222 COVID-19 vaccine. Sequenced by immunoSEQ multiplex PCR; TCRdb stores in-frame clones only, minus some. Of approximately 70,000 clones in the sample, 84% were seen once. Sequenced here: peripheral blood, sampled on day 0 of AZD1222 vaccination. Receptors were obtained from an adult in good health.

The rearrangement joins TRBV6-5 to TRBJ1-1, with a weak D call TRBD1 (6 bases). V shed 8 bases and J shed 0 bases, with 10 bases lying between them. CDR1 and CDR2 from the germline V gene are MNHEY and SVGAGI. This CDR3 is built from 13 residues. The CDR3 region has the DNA TGTGCCAGCCGGGACACCTTGAACACTGAAGCTTTCTTT. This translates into CASRDTLNTEAFF.

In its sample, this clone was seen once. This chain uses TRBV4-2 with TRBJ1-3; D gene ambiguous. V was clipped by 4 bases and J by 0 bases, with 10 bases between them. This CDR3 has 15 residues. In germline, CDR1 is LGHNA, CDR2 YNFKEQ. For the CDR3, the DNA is TGTGCCAGCAGCCCTGATGACACCTCTGGAAACACCATATATTTT. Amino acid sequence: CASSPDDTSGNTIYF.

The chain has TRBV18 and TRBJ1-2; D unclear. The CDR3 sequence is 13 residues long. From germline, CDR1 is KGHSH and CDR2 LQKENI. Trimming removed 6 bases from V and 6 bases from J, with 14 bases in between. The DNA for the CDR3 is TGTGCCAGCTCTACGGACCCCCGAGATGGCTACACCTTC. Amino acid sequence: CASSTDPRDGYTF.

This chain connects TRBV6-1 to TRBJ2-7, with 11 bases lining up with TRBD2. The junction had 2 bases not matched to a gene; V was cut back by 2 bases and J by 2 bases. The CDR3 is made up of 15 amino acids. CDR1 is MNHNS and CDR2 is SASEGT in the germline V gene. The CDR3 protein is CASSESSGGPYEQYF. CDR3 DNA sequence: TGTGCCAGCAGTGAATCTAGCGGGGGGCCCTACGAGCAGTACTTC.

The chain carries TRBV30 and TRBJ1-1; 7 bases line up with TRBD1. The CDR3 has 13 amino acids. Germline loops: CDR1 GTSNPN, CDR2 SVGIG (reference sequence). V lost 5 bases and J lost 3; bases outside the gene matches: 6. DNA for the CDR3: TGTGCCTGGTCTAAGGGGGCCTACACTGAAGCTTTCTTT. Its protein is CAWSKGAYTEAFF. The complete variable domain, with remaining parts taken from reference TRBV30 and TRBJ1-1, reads SQTIHQWPATLVQPVGSPLSLECTVEGTSNPNLYWYRQAAGRGLQLLFYSVGIGQISSEVPQNLSASRPQDRQFILSSKKLLLSDSGFYLCAWSKGAYTEAFFGQGTRLTVV.